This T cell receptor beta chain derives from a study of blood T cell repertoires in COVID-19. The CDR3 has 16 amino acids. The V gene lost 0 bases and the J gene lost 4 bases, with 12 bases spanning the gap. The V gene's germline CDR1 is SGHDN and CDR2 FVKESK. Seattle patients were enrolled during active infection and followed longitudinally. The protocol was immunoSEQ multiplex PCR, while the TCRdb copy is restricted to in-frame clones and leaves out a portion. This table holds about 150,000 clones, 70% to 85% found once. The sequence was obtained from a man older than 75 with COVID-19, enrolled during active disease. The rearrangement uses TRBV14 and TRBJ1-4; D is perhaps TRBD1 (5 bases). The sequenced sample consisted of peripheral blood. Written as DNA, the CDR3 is TGTGCCAGCAGCCAAGAAGGGCGGACAAGTAATGAAAAACTGTTTTTT. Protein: CASSQEGRTSNEKLFF.